Below, 19 T cell receptor beta chains from the same sample are listed, as sequenced in a study of cytomegalovirus exposure and HLA in healthy donors (dated 2017 in TCRdb). The library was built by means of the immunoSEQ multiplex PCR assay. A mixture of 60 forward primers for TCR Vbeta segments and 13 reverse primers for TCR Jbeta segments was used in the multiplex PCR. Drawn from immuneACCESS, this table holds only the in-frame rearrangements with V and J called that TCRdb kept. Clones are partly lost; checked studies trace under half to an unresolved V gene and leave the rest unexplained. The sample includes 100,000 or so clones, with around 85% observed a single time. The ten largest make up approximately 3.6% of the sample. Material: PBMCs. The receptors shown here come from a man aged 25-45 years in good health and CMV-seronegative.

The chain is built from TRBV9 and TRBJ2-1; 14 nucleotides agree with TRBD2. Per germline, CDR1 SGDLS and CDR2 YYNGEE. The V segment lost 3 bases and the J segment 5 bases; nucleotides outside the gene matches: 10. The CDR3 runs 18 residues. The CDR3 DNA reads as TGTGCCAGCAGCGGGCCAGGACTAGCGGGAGGCGTTAACAATGAGCAGTTCTTC. Protein: CASSGPGLAGGVNNEQFF.

The rearrangement uses TRBV5-6 and TRBJ1-2; 10 bases align to TRBD1. V lost 0 bases to trimming and J lost 0 bases; unmatched junction nucleotides: 2. The CDR3 consists of 16 residues. Germline-derived CDR1 and CDR2 are SGHDT and YYEEEE. CDR3 DNA sequence: TGTGCCAGCAGCTTGGTCGACAGGGGGCCTAACTATGGCTACACCTTC. Translation gives CASSLVDRGPNYGYTF.

This clone was detected a few times. The chain has TRBV5-1 and TRBJ2-1; 8 bases line up with TRBD2. The CDR3 sequence is 16 residues long. Germline CDR1 SGHRS, CDR2 YFSETQ. V lost 0 bases and J lost 4; bases outside the gene matches: 6. The CDR3 reads CASSLAGLAGYNEQFF. In nucleotides, the CDR3 is TGCGCCAGCAGCTTGGCGGGGTTAGCGGGGTACAATGAGCAGTTCTTC.

V and J are TRBV7-2 and TRBJ2-5; 7 bases agree with TRBD1. This CDR3 region has 14 residues. From germline, CDR1 is SGHTA and CDR2 FQGNSA. V shed 3 bases, J shed 4 bases, and the junction held 5 bases outside the gene matches. The CDR3 region is CASSFDRVGETQYF. Here the CDR3 DNA reads TGTGCCAGCAGCTTCGACAGGGTTGGAGAGACCCAGTACTTC. The full variable domain, in which reference TRBV7-2 and TRBJ2-5 provide the parts outside the CDR3, is GAGVSQSPSNKVTEKGKDVELRCDPISGHTALYWYRQSLGQGLEFLIYFQGNSAPDKSGLPSDRFSAERTGGSVSTLTIQRTQQEDSAVYLCASSFDRVGETQYFGPGTRLLVL.

J is TRBJ2-1 and V is TRBV6-1; D is perhaps TRBD2 (6 bases). Germline assignment: CDR1 MNHNS and CDR2 SASEGT. Trimming cost V 4 bases and J 5 bases, with 15 bases left between them. The CDR3 consists of 15 residues. As DNA, the CDR3 is TGTGCCAGCAGTGTGGTCGGCGGGGCGAACAATGAGCAGTTCTTC. It specifies CASSVVGGANNEQFF.

The V and J genes are TRBV4-1 and TRBJ1-6, with 11 bases fitting TRBD1. Losses at the gene ends were 4 bases for V and 9 bases for J; bases not matched to a gene: 8. The CDR3 is made up of 16 amino acids. Germline CDR1 and CDR2: MGHRA and YSYEKL. CDR3 sequence (DNA): TGCGCCAGCAGCCCCACCCCGGGACAGGGGGGTTCACCCCTCCACTTT. As protein: CASSPTPGQGGSPLHF.

This chain links TRBV9 with TRBJ2-5, with TRBD2 identical over 14 bases. CDR3 size: 15 residues. Germline-derived CDR1 and CDR2 are SGDLS and YYNGEE. V dropped 4 bases and J dropped 5; count of bases not matched to a gene: 4. The chain's CDR3 is CASSPRTSGGETQYF. The CDR3 DNA reads TGTGCCAGCAGCCCTCGGACTAGCGGGGGGGAGACCCAGTACTTC.

V gene TRBV7-9 combines with J gene TRBJ2-1, with 7 nucleotides matching TRBD1. J gave up 7 bases and V 3 bases, and 9 bases lay outside the gene matches. The CDR3 has 15 amino acids. The germline V gene has CDR1 SEHNR and CDR2 FQNEAQ (reference sequence). The CDR3, as DNA: TGTGCCAGCAGCTTCGAAAGGGGACAGTTAAATGAGCAGTTCTTC. This gives the protein CASSFERGQLNEQFF. Full variable domain (remainder filled in from reference TRBV7-9 and TRBJ2-1): DTGVSQNPRHKITKRGQNVTFRCDPISEHNRLYWYRQTLGQGPEFLTYFQNEAQLEKSRLLSDRFSAERPKGSFSTLEIQRTEQGDSAMYLCASSFERGQLNEQFFGPGTRLTVL.

The chain joins TRBV28 to TRBJ2-7, with TRBD2 matching 15 bases. This CDR3 region has 18 residues. V lost 5 bases, J lost 8 bases, and 16 bases stayed unmatched. Germline-derived CDR1 and CDR2 are MDHEN and SYDVKM. Written as DNA, the CDR3 is TGTGCCAGCAGTCTCCCCGGGACTAGCGGGGGGCGTACCGTGAAGCAGTACTTC. It is translated as CASSLPGTSGGRTVKQYF.

The chain employs TRBV5-4 and TRBJ1-2; D is uncertain. Germline loops: CDR1 SGHNT, CDR2 YYREEE (reference sequence). V lost 4 bases to trimming and J lost 0 bases, with 10 bases between them. CDR3 length: 14 residues. CDR3 sequence: CASSRTSSNYGYTF. CDR3 sequence (DNA): TGTGCCAGCAGCCGGACTTCTTCTAACTATGGCTACACCTTC.

The V gene is TRBV4-1, the J gene TRBJ1-1; 10 bases align to TRBD1. In germline, CDR1 is MGHRA, CDR2 YSYEKL. Unmatched junction bases numbered 6, after V lost 2 bases and J lost 6 bases. The CDR3 covers 15 residues. CDR3 DNA sequence: TGCGCCAGCAGCCAACCCGGGACAGGGGTTGCTGAAGCTTTCTTT. Translated, it gives CASSQPGTGVAEAFF.

The chain is built from TRBV13 and TRBJ2-1; D remains unclear. Per germline, CDR1 PRHDT and CDR2 FYEKMQ (reference sequence). V was cut by 0 bases and J by 4 bases, with 7 bases left in between. This CDR3 spans 14 amino acids. The CDR3 DNA sequence: TGTGCCAGCAGCTTAGGTGTCAGTTACAATGAGCAGTTCTTC. Protein product: CASSLGVSYNEQFF.

J is TRBJ1-5 and V is TRBV4-1; D is uncertain. Germline CDR1 is MGHRA and CDR2 is YSYEKL. This CDR3 has 15 residues. The V end was cut by 4 bases, the J end by 1 base, with 11 bases between. The CDR3 here is CASSLYAGSNQPQHF. For the CDR3, the DNA is TGCGCCAGCAGCCTCTATGCGGGAAGCAATCAGCCCCAGCATTTT.

The chain uses TRBV5-4 and TRBJ2-2; D unresolved. The germline CDR1 and CDR2 sequences are SGHNT and YYREEE (reference sequence). This CDR3 contains 14 residues. V shed 6 bases and J shed 2 bases, with 11 bases lying between them. The CDR3 is CASTTPGNTGELFF. The CDR3 DNA sequence: TGTGCCAGCACCACCCCCGGTAACACCGGGGAGCTGTTTTTT. Together with reference TRBV5-4 and TRBJ2-2, the CDR3 gives the full variable domain: ETGVTQSPTHLIKTRGQQVTLRCSSQSGHNTVSWYQQALGQGPQFIFQYYREEENGRGNFPPRFSGLQFPNYSSELNVNALELDDSALYLCASTTPGNTGELFFGEGSRLTVL.

The chain couples TRBV9 to TRBJ2-1; D is perhaps TRBD2 (6 bases). The V gene's germline CDR1 is SGDLS and CDR2 YYNGEE. V was trimmed by 0 bases and J by 9 bases, leaving 13 bases between them. This CDR3 is 14 amino acids long. The CDR3 DNA reads TGTGCCAGCAGCGTAGTCAGTCTCGGGGGTGAGCAGTTCTTC. This gives the protein CASSVVSLGGEQFF.

On this clone itself: The same CDR3 is also encoded by other DNA sequences in this sample. The chain joins TRBV29-1 to TRBJ2-3; 9 positions agree with TRBD2. The CDR3 is made up of 15 amino acids. Unmatched junction bases numbered 10, after V lost 7 bases and J lost 2 bases. From germline, CDR1 is SQVTM and CDR2 ANQGSEA. CDR3 sequence reads: CSADQSSGNTDTQYF. The CDR3 DNA follows: TGCAGCGCTGATCAGTCTAGCGGGAACACAGATACGCAGTATTTT.

The chain uses TRBV9 and TRBJ1-4; 9 nucleotides match TRBD1. The V gene's germline CDR1 is SGDLS and CDR2 YYNGEE. This CDR3 spans 14 amino acids. The V gene end was trimmed by 4 bases and the J gene end by 5 bases; junction bases not matched to a gene: 3. The CDR3 nucleotides are TGTGCCAGCAGCTCGACAGGGGGAAATGAAAAACTGTTTTTT. Amino acids: CASSSTGGNEKLFF.

The chain links TRBV9 to TRBJ2-5, with D perhaps TRBD1 (5 bases). Germline CDR1 is SGDLS and CDR2 is YYNGEE. Trimming shortened V by 4 bases and J by 1 base, and 11 bases separated the two germline ends. The CDR3 length is 14 residues. CDR3 sequence (DNA): TGTGCCAGCAGCCCAGGAGACAGCCAAGAGACCCAGTACTTC. It yields the protein CASSPGDSQETQYF.

The gene calls are TRBV6-1 and TRBJ2-3; D remains unclear. This CDR3 spans 13 amino acids. The V end was cut by 0 bases, the J end by 5 bases, with 6 bases between. Germline CDR1 and CDR2: MNHNS and SASEGT. The CDR3 DNA reads TGTGCCAGCAGTGAAGCGATTAGAGATACGCAGTATTTT. It yields the protein CASSEAIRDTQYF.